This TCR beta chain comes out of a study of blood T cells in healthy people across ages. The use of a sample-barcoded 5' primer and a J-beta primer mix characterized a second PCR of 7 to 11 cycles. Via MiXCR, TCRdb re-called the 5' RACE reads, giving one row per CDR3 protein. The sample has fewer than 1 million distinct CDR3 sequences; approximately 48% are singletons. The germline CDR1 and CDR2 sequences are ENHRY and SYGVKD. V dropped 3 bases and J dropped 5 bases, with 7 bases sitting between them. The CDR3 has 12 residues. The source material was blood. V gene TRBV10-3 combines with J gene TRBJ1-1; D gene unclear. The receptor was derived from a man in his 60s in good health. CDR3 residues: CAISDSGTEAFF. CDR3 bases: TGTGCCATCAGTGATTCGGGGACTGAAGCTTTCTTT.